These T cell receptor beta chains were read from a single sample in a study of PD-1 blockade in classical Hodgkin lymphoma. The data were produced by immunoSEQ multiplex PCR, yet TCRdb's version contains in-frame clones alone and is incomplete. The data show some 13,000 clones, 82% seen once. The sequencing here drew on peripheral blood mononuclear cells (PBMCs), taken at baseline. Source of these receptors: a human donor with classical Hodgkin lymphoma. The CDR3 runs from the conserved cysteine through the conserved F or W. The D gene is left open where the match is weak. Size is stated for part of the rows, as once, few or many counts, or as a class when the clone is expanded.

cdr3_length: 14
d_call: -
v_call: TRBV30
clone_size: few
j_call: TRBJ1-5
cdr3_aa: CAWSVESGGQPQHF
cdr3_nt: TGTGCCTGGAGTGTAGAGTCCGGCGGGCAGCCCCAGCATTTT

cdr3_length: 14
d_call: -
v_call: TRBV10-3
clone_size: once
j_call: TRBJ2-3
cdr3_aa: CAISERGGTDTQYF
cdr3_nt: TGTGCCATCAGTGAAAGGGGGGGCACAGATACGCAGTATTTT

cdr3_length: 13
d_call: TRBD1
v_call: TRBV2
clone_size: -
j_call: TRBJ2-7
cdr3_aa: CASSAGGQNEQYF
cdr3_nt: TGTGCCAGCAGCGCAGGGGGTCAGAACGAGCAGTACTTC

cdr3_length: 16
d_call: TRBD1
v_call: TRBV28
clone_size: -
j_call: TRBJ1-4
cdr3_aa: CASSFWTGLVREKLFF
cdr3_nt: TGTGCCAGCAGTTTCTGGACAGGCTTAGTTCGTGAAAAACTGTTTTTT

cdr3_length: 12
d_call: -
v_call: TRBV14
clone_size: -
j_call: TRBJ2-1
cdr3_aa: CASSPPGDEQFF
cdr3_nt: TGTGCCAGCAGCCCCCCCGGGGATGAGCAGTTCTTC

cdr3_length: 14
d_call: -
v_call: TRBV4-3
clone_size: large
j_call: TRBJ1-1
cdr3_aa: CASSQDPGNTEAFF
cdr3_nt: TGCGCCAGCAGCCAAGATCCAGGGAACACTGAAGCTTTCTTT

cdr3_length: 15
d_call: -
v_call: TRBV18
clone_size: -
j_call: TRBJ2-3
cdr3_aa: CASSPRGSSTDTQYF
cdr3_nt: TGTGCCAGCTCACCACGGGGTTCAAGCACAGATACGCAGTATTTT

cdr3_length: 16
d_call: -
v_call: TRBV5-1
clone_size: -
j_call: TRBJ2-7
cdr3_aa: CASSLGMAHAAYEQYF
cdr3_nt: TGCGCCAGCAGCTTGGGAATGGCGCACGCGGCCTACGAGCAGTACTTC

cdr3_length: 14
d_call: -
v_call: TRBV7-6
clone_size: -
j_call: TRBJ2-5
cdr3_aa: CASSLFQGQETQYF
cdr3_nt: TGTGCCAGCAGCTTGTTTCAGGGGCAAGAGACCCAGTACTTC

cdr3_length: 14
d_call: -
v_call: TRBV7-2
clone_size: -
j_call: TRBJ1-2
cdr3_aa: CASSRRTAHYGYTF
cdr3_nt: TGTGCCAGCAGCCGACGGACAGCTCACTATGGCTACACCTTC

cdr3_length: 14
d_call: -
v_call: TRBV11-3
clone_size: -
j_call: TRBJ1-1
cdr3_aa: CASSSVRGSTEAFF
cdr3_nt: TGTGCCAGCAGCTCCGTCCGGGGATCCACTGAAGCTTTCTTT

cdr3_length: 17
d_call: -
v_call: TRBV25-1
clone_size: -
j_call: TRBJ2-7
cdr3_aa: CASSATSLRTVTYEQYF
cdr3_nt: TGTGCCAGCAGTGCAACCTCACTCCGAACGGTTACCTACGAGCAGTACTTC

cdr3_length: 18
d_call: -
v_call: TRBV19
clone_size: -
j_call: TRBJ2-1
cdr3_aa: CASSIDRGPTLSYNEQFF
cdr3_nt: TGTGCCAGTAGTATAGATCGTGGTCCTACTCTCTCCTACAATGAGCAGTTCTTC

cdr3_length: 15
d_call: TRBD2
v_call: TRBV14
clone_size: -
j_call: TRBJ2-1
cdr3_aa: CASSQLAALYNEQFF
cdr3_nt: TGTGCCAGCAGCCAACTAGCGGCACTTTACAATGAGCAGTTCTTC

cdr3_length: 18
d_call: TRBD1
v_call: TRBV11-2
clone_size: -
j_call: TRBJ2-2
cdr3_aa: CASSSLSTGGSNTGELFF
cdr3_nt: TGTGCCAGCAGCTCATTATCGACAGGGGGCTCGAACACCGGGGAGCTGTTTTTT

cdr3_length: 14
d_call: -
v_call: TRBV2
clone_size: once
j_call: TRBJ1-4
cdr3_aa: CASSEGSANEKLFF
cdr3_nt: TGTGCCAGCAGTGAGGGATCGGCTAATGAAAAACTGTTTTTT

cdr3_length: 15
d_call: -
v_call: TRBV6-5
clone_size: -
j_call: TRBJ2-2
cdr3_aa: CASSYTTGNTGELFF
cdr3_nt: TGTGCCAGCAGTTATACCACAGGGAACACCGGGGAGCTGTTTTTT

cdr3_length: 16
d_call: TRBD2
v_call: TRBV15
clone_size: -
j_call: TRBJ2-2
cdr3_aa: CATSRSRTSPTGELFF
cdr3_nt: TGTGCCACCAGCCGCTCGAGGACTAGCCCTACCGGGGAGCTGTTTTTT

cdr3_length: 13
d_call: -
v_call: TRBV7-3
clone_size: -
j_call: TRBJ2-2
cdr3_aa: CASSLKTTGELFF
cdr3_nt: TGTGCCAGCAGCTTAAAAACCACCGGGGAGCTGTTTTTT

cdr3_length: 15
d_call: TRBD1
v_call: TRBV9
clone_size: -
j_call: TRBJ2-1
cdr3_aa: CASSAGGPTSSEQFF
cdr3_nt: TGTGCCAGCAGCGCAGGGGGCCCTACCTCCAGTGAGCAGTTCTTC

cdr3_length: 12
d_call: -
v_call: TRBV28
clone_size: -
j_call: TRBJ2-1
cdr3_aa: CASTTSPGEQFF
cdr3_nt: TGTGCCAGCACCACTTCTCCGGGAGAGCAGTTCTTC

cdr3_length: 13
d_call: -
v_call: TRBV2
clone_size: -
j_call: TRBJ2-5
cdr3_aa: CASTTYTQETQYF
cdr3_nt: TGTGCTTCCACGACGTATACTCAAGAGACCCAGTACTTC

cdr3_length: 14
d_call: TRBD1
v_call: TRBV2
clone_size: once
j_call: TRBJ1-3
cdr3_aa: CASSETGAGNTIYF
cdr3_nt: TGTGCCAGCAGTGAAACAGGGGCTGGAAACACCATATATTTT

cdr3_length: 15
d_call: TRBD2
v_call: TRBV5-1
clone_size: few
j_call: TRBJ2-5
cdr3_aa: CASRELAGAGETQYF
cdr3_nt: TGCGCCAGCAGAGAGCTAGCGGGGGCGGGAGAGACCCAGTACTTC

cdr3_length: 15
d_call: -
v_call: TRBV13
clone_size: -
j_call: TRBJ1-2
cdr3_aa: CASSSWWVPNYGYTF
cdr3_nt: TGTGCCAGCAGCTCCTGGTGGGTACCCAACTATGGCTACACCTTC

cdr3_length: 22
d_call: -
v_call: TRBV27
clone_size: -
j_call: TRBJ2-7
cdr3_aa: CASTPRQVWILGDHAASYEQYF
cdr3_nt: TGTGCCAGCACCCCAAGACAGGTTTGGATCTTAGGGGACCACGCGGCCTCCTACGAGCAGTACTTC

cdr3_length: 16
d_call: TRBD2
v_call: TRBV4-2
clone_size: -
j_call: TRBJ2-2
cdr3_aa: CASIPGLASHTGELFF
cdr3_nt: TGTGCCAGCATCCCGGGACTAGCAAGCCACACCGGGGAGCTGTTTTTT

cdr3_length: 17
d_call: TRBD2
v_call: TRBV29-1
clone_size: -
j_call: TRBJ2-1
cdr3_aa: CSAESLTSGGTLLGQFF
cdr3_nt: TGCAGCGCTGAAAGCCTTACTAGCGGTGGTACTCTTTTGGGACAGTTCTTC

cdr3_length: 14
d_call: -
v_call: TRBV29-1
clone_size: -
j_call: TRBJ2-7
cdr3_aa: CSVEVGTPLYEQYF
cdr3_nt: TGCAGCGTTGAAGTCGGGACACCCTTATACGAGCAGTACTTC

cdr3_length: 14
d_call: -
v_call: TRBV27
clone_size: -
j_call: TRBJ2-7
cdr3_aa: CASSFAPGTYEQYF
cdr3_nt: TGTGCCAGCAGTTTTGCCCCCGGGACCTACGAGCAGTACTTC

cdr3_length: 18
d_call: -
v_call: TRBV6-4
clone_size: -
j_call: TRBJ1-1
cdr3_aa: CASSAEYPSWGRNTEAFF
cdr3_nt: TGTGCCAGCAGCGCTGAATATCCCTCTTGGGGCCGGAACACTGAAGCTTTCTTT

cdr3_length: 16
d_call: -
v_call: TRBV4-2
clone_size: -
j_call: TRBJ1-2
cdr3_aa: CASSQDLSRSGVGYTF
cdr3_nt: TGTGCCAGCAGCCAAGATCTGAGTCGATCAGGGGTTGGCTACACCTTC

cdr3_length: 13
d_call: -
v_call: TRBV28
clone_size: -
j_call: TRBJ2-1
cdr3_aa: CASSPPQKNEQFF
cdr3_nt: TGTGCCAGCAGCCCCCCCCAGAAGAATGAGCAGTTCTTC

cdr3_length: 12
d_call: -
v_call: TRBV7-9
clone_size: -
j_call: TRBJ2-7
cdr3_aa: CASSFRFYEQYF
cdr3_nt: TGTGCCAGCAGCTTTCGGTTTTACGAGCAGTACTTC

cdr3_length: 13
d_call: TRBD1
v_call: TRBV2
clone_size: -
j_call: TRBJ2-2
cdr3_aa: CASNGQGAGELFF
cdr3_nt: TGTGCCAGCAACGGACAGGGCGCCGGGGAGCTGTTTTTT

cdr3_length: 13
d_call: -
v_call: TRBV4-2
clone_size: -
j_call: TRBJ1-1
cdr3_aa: CASSLIEWTEAFF
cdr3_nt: TGTGCCAGCAGCCTAATAGAGTGGACTGAAGCTTTCTTT